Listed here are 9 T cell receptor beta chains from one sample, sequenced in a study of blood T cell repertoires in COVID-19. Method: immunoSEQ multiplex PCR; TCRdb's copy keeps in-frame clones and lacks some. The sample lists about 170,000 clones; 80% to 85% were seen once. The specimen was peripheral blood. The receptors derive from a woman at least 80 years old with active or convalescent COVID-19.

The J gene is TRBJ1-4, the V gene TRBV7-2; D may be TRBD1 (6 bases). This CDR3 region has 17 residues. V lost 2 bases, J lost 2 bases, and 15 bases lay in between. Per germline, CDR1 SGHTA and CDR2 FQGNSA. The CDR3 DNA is TGTGCCAGCAGCTTAACAGGGCCGAGAAATACTAATGAAAAACTGTTTTTT. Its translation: CASSLTGPRNTNEKLFF.

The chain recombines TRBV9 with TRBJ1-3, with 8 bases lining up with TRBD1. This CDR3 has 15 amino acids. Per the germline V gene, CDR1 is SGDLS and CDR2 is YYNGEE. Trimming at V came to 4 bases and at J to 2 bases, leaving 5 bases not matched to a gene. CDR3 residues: CASSIGQGTGNTIYF. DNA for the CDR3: TGTGCCAGCAGCATAGGACAGGGAACTGGAAACACCATATATTTT.

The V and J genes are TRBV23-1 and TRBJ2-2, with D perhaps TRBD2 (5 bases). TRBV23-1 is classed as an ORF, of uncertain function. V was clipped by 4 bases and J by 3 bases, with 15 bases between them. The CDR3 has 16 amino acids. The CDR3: CASSRPSSSDTGELFF. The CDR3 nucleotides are TGCGCCAGCAGTCGTCCAAGCAGTAGCGACACCGGGGAGCTGTTTTTT.

The CDR3 here is CASSPGAGGGNEQFF. CDR3 nucleotides: TGTGCCAGCAGTCCCGGAGCGGGGGGAGGTAATGAGCAGTTCTTC. V gene TRBV6-5 combines with J gene TRBJ2-1, with TRBD2 matching over 9 bases. This CDR3 has 15 residues. Germline V CDR1 and CDR2: MNHEY, SVGAGI. Unmatched junction bases numbered 9, after V lost 5 bases and J lost 7 bases.

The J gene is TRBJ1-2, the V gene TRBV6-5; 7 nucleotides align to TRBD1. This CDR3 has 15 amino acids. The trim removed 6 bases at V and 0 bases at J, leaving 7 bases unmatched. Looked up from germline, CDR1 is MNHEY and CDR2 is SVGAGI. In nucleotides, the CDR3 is TGTGCCAGCAGACCTACAGGGACAGCTAACTATGGCTACACCTTC. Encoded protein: CASRPTGTANYGYTF.

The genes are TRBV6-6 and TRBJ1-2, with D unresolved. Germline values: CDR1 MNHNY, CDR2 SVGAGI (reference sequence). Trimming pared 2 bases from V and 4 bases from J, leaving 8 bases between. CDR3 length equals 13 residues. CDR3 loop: CASSYAVFYGYTF. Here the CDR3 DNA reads TGTGCCAGCAGTTACGCGGTTTTCTATGGCTACACCTTC.

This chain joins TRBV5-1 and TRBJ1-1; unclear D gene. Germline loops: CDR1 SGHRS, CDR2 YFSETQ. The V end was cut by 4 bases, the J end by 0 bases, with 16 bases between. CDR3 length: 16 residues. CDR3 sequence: CASSRLGGIMNTEAFF. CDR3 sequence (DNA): TGCGCCAGCAGCCGGCTGGGAGGCATAATGAACACTGAAGCTTTCTTT. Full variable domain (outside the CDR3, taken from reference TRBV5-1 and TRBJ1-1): KAGVTQTPRYLIKTRGQQVTLSCSPISGHRSVSWYQQTPGQGLQFLFEYFSETQRNKGNFPGRFSGRQFSNSRSEMNVSTLELGDSALYLCASSRLGGIMNTEAFFGQGTRLTVV.

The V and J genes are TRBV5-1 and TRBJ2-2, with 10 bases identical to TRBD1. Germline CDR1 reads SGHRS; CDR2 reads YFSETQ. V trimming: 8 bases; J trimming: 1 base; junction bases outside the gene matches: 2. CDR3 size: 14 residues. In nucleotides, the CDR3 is TGCGCCAGTGGACAGGGGGAGAACACCGGGGAGCTGTTTTTT. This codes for CASGQGENTGELFF.

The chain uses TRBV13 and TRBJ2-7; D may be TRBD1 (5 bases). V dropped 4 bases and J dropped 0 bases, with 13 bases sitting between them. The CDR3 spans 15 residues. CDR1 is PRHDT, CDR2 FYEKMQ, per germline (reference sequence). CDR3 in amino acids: CASSSTERSSYEQYF. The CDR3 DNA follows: TGTGCCAGCAGCTCGACAGAGAGAAGCTCCTACGAGCAGTACTTC.